This T cell receptor beta chain derives from a study of a mutant IDH1 vaccine in newly diagnosed glioma. Data came from immunoSEQ multiplex PCR; TCRdb stores just in-frame clones and leaves some out. The repertoire holds roughly 38,000 clones, with around 82% as singletons. V lost 0 bases and J 4 bases, leaving 12 bases between the germline ends. The CDR3 loop spans 15 amino acids. Per germline, CDR1 MGHRA and CDR2 YSYEKL. With respect to this clone: What it binds is unknown.

Time point defined: week 47, end of study. It was 300 ug of mutant IDH1 20-mer peptide that made up each vaccine dose, given with topical imiquimod. In weeks 1, 3, 5, 7, 11, 15, 19 and 23, patients were vaccinated. The chain combines TRBV4-1 with TRBJ1-2; D call uncertain. The sample consisted of PBMCs, taken from a glioma patient whose treatment included an IDH1 peptide vaccine. This TCR was recovered from a man aged 18 to 29 with glioma. Some clones in this sample may be carry-over from other donors' samples. DNA of the CDR3: TGCGCCAGCAGCCAAGACCCCCAGTCCATCTATGGCTACACCTTC. Its translation is CASSQDPQSIYGYTF.